The source of this T cell receptor (beta chain) is a study of T cell responses to AZD1222 COVID-19 vaccine (dated by TCRdb to about 2021). A note on the overall study: A total of about 230 trial participants underwent TCR sequencing, of whom around 200 received two doses of AZD1222 and about 25 received two doses of the MenACWY control vaccine. Trial participants were enrolled by age into subgroups of 18-55, 56-69 and 70-plus years, and about 150, 27 and 61 TCR-sequenced participants, respectively, were included in these subgroups.

Broad study findings and their caveats: No day 14 peak-response samples were available, so repertoires were characterized only after the peak T cell response. Participants were mostly white British, with more females than males. The authors suggested clonal diversity may have been underestimated. The 56-69-year group was small, and its depth increase did not reach significance, likely because of low power. The vaccine-associated CD4 TCRs covered the entire spike protein, and the dominant responses fell in regions 160-218 and 743-854. Nearly half of unique spike-specific TCRs reportedly recognized epitopes outside regions mutated in the B.1.351 and B.1.1.7 variants. Conclusions about previously exposed vaccinees were limited because only six AZD1222 recipients were SARS-CoV-2 seropositive at baseline. A significant rise in spike-specific TCR breadth and depth was observed after two AZD1222 doses relative to day 0 and relative to MenACWY recipients.

The CDR3 regions of human TCRbeta chains were subjected to immunosequencing. In the original analysis: Repertoire TCRs were checked for matches against a reference library of SARS-CoV-2-specific TCRs that had been generated using the MIRA antigen-specificity platform. Breadth was defined as the fraction of unique TCRs that were SARS-CoV-2-associated, and depth was defined as the fraction of total T cells that were SARS-CoV-2-associated. Each spike-specific TCR was assigned to its reactive spike region and to a CD4 or CD8 class using the MIRA data. Log10-transformed breadth and depth values were compared by one-way ANOVA with Sidak's multiple comparisons tests. TCRdb retrieved this table from immuneACCESS and kept in-frame rearrangements only. Not all clones are present; in checked studies, unresolved V genes account for under half, and no reason is known for the remainder. V and J calls and clone size follow that table, whereas D and trimming were derived from the DNA. The sample profile shows roughly 110,000 clones; about 85% of them were found once. Together, the top ten hold around 4.9% of the sample.

Trimming leaves V shorter by 4 bases and J shorter by 2 bases, with the junction holding 9 bases beyond the gene matches. CDR1 and CDR2, looked up from the germline V gene (reference sequence), are SEHNR and FQNEAQ. The CDR3 has 16 amino acids, counting the end cysteine and phenylalanine. Just CDR3 DNA is preserved here, 48 bases in frame from base 1. The time point label for this specimen denotes: about 28 days (+/-7) after the second vaccine dose. AZD1222 recipients whose second dose came at about 4 weeks and those whose second dose came at about 12 weeks were combined into one group, since spike-specific TCR depth and breadth did not differ between the two schedules. Vaccinee samples were obtained from the UK trials COV001 and COV002, which included a single-blind randomized controlled phase 2/3 trial of AZD1222 (ChAdOx1 nCoV-19) in healthy adults. For TCRbeta chain sequencing, PBMC samples were collected from trial participants at day 0 and at day 28 after the second dose.

As for this clone: Its antigen is currently not known. Per-base qualities were not stored, and no clone one base away is much larger.

This sample comprised peripheral blood, obtained 28 days after the second AZD1222 dose. The chain is made from TRBV7-9 and TRBJ2-7, with TRBD1 identical over 9 junction bases. The TCR comes from an adult who received the AZD1222 COVID-19 vaccine. The DNA is TGTGCCAGCAGCTCTTACAGGGGGCTAGCAGCCTACGAGCAGTACTTC. This yields the protein CASSSYRGLAAYEQYF.